Listed below are T cell receptor beta chains from one sample, sequenced in a study of cytomegalovirus exposure and HLA in healthy donors. The method was immunoSEQ multiplex PCR; TCRdb's version includes in-frame clones alone and lacks a portion of them. Recorded here are about 130,000 clones; the top ten clones represent about 1.7%. Input material: PBMCs. These receptors all come from a man aged 18 to 30 in good health and CMV-seronegative. The CDR3 runs from the conserved cysteine through the conserved F or W. The D gene is left open where the match is weak.

j_gene | d_gene | v_gene | len | CDR3nt | CDR3aa
TRBJ2-1 | TRBD2 | TRBV28 | 16 | TGTGCCAGCAGTTTATCAGGGACTAGCGGGGGCAATGAGCAGTTCTTC | CASSLSGTSGGNEQFF
TRBJ1-6 | TRBD1 | TRBV9 | 16 | TGTGCCAGCAGCGTAGGGGACAGGGGAGGTGGTTCACCCCTCCACTTT | CASSVGDRGGGSPLHF
TRBJ2-7 | TRBD1 | TRBV29-1 | 12 | TGCAGCGTTATGACAGGGACCTACGAGCAGTACTTC | CSVMTGTYEQYF
TRBJ1-6 | TRBD1 | TRBV12-5 | 14 | TGTGCTAGTGGTCTCGGGACAGATAATTCACCCCTCCACTTT | CASGLGTDNSPLHF
TRBJ2-7 | TRBD1 | TRBV7-3 | 20 | TGTGCCAGCAGCTTAACGCTAAGCGCGATCCGGGACAGAAGCTCCTACGAGCAGTACTTC | CASSLTLSAIRDRSSYEQYF
TRBJ1-1 | . | TRBV5-1 | 12 | TGCGCCAGCAGCCTTCAGGGTTCTGAAGCTTTCTTT | CASSLQGSEAFF
TRBJ2-3 | . | TRBV27 | 16 | TGTGCCAGCAGGTCCCACGGAGGGGTAGGGACAGATACGCAGTATTTT | CASRSHGGVGTDTQYF
TRBJ1-2 | TRBD1 | TRBV5-1 | 14 | TGCGCCAGCAGCTCCCAGACAGGGCAGTATGGCTACACCTTC | CASSSQTGQYGYTF
TRBJ1-1 | TRBD1 | TRBV28 | 14 | TGTGCCAGCAGTTTCACAGGGGTGGTCACTGAAGCTTTCTTT | CASSFTGVVTEAFF
TRBJ1-2 | TRBD1 | TRBV5-1 | 13 | TGCGCCAGCAGCACCGGGACAGGGCTTGGCTACACCTTC | CASSTGTGLGYTF
TRBJ2-6 | . | TRBV5-1 | 16 | TGCGCCAGCAGCTTGGGACAGCGGGCCGGGGCCAACGTCCTGACTTTC | CASSLGQRAGANVLTF
TRBJ1-6 | . | TRBV4-3 | 15 | TGCGCCAGCAGCCAAGAATACAATTATAATTCACCCCTCCACTTT | CASSQEYNYNSPLHF
TRBJ1-2 | TRBD1 | TRBV5-8 | 15 | TGTGCCAGCCACTTAACAGGGGGCGAGACCTATGGCTACACCTTC | CASHLTGGETYGYTF
TRBJ2-5 | TRBD2 | TRBV10-1 | 18 | TGCGCCAGCAGCGAAACATCCCTCAGAGGGACTAGCGGGGGGGACCAGTACTTC | CASSETSLRGTSGGDQYF
TRBJ2-3 | TRBD1 | TRBV10-3 | 14 | TGTGCCACCTCGCCGGACAGGGGTTCGGATACGCAGTATTTT | CATSPDRGSDTQYF
TRBJ2-1 | TRBD2 | TRBV6-4 | 16 | TGTGCCAGCAGTGTAATGGGGACTAGCGGGGGACATGAGCAGTTCTTC | CASSVMGTSGGHEQFF
TRBJ2-1 | . | TRBV9 | 14 | TGTGCCAGCAGCACCCGATTGACTTTTGGGGAGCAGTTCTTC | CASSTRLTFGEQFF
TRBJ2-3 | TRBD2 | TRBV6-4 | 14 | TGTGCCAGCAGTCTAGCGGGAGGGTCAGATACGCAGTATTTT | CASSLAGGSDTQYF
TRBJ1-1 | . | TRBV7-3 | 13 | TGTGCCAGCACCCGAAGGAGAAACACTGAAGCTTTCTTT | CASTRRRNTEAFF
TRBJ2-6 | . | TRBV15 | 14 | TGTGCCACCAGCAGTAGCGCTGGGGCCAACGTCCTGACTTTC | CATSSSAGANVLTF
TRBJ1-3 | TRBD1 | TRBV9 | 17 | TGTGCCAGCAGCGGGCCGGGACAGGGGGCGCCTGGAAACACCATATATTTT | CASSGPGQGAPGNTIYF
TRBJ2-7 | TRBD1 | TRBV5-6 | 14 | TGTGCCAGCAGCTTGGCAGGGGGCCGGGCCGAGCAGTACTTC | CASSLAGGRAEQYF
TRBJ1-5 | . | TRBV28 | 13 | TGTGCCAGCACAGAATATAGCAATCAGCCCCAGCATTTT | CASTEYSNQPQHF
TRBJ2-7 | TRBD1 | TRBV6-1 | 15 | TGTGCCAGCAGTGTTTACAGGGGGCTATCGTCCGAGCAGTACTTC | CASSVYRGLSSEQYF
TRBJ2-2 | . | TRBV19 | 14 | TGTGCCAGTACCGCAGAAGCGAACACCGGGGAGCTGTTTTTT | CASTAEANTGELFF
TRBJ1-3 | . | TRBV2 | 15 | TGTGCCAGCAGGGAAGGCATTAGCTCTGGAAACACCATATATTTT | CASREGISSGNTIYF
TRBJ1-1 | TRBD1 | TRBV6-5 | 15 | TGTGCCAGCAGTAAGGACAGGGGACGGAACACTGAAGCTTTCTTT | CASSKDRGRNTEAFF
TRBJ2-1 | TRBD2 | TRBV29-1 | 14 | TGCAGCGTCCCCCGGCGGGAGGGATACAATGAGCAGTTCTTC | CSVPRREGYNEQFF
TRBJ2-3 | . | TRBV6-1 | 13 | TGTGCCAGCAGGGCAGGGGCCCCAGATACGCAGTATTTT | CASRAGAPDTQYF
TRBJ1-1 | . | TRBV4-3 | 15 | TGCGCCAGCAGCCAAGAGCCGGGAAGGAACACTGAAGCTTTCTTT | CASSQEPGRNTEAFF
TRBJ2-7 | . | TRBV20-1 | 11 | TGCAGTGCCAGGGCCGCCTACGAGCAGTACTTC | CSARAAYEQYF
TRBJ2-3 | . | TRBV9 | 14 | TGTGCCAGCAGCCCCCCTAGAGAGAGAGATACGCAGTATTTT | CASSPPRERDTQYF
TRBJ2-3 | . | TRBV5-5 | 17 | TGTGCCAGCAGTCGAACAGGGCTAACGCTGCAAACAGATACGCAGTATTTT | CASSRTGLTLQTDTQYF
TRBJ1-1 | . | TRBV6-5 | 12 | TGTGCCAGCAGCCTACCCCACACTGAAGCTTTCTTT | CASSLPHTEAFF
TRBJ2-7 | . | TRBV6-1 | 13 | TGTGCCAGCAGTGCAACGGCAGGGTTCGAGCAGTACTTC | CASSATAGFEQYF
TRBJ2-2 | . | TRBV28 | 14 | TGTGCCAGCAGTTTATATCAGAACACCGGGGAGCTGTTTTTT | CASSLYQNTGELFF
TRBJ2-5 | TRBD1 | TRBV4-3 | 14 | TGCGCCAGCAGCCAAGATAGACAGGGAAAGACCCAGTACTTC | CASSQDRQGKTQYF
TRBJ2-5 | TRBD1 | TRBV7-2 | 15 | TGTGCCAGCAGCTCATCCGGGACAGGTCGGGAGACCCAGTACTTC | CASSSSGTGRETQYF
TRBJ2-2 | . | TRBV4-1 | 14 | TGCGCCAGCAGCCAACCCCCAGGAACCGGGGAGCTGTTTTTT | CASSQPPGTGELFF
TRBJ2-7 | . | TRBV30 | 14 | TGTGCCTGGAGTGTTGGACAGAGCGCTCACGAGCAGTACTTC | CAWSVGQSAHEQYF
TRBJ1-5 | . | TRBV5-6 | 15 | TGTGCCAGCAGCTTGGGCAGGTATAGCAATCAGCCCCAGCATTTT | CASSLGRYSNQPQHF
TRBJ2-1 | TRBD2 | TRBV19 | 18 | TGTGCCAGTACCCCAGCGGGGGGCTTACCCGGCTTATACAATGAGCAGTTCTTC | CASTPAGGLPGLYNEQFF
TRBJ1-1 | . | TRBV28 | 11 | TGTGCCAGCGGGCCTGACGGAAGAGCTTTCTTT | CASGPDGRAFF
TRBJ1-5 | TRBD1 | TRBV30 | 13 | TGTGCCTGGAGGACAGGGGGCGATCAGCCCCAGCATTTT | CAWRTGGDQPQHF
TRBJ2-5 | . | TRBV7-7 | 13 | TGTGCTAGCAGCTTAAATCCCATAGAGACCCAGTACTTC | CASSLNPIETQYF
TRBJ1-2 | . | TRBV7-6 | 15 | TGTGCCAGCAGCTCCGGTCCGACAGCCCGCTATGGCTACACCTTC | CASSSGPTARYGYTF
TRBJ2-1 | . | TRBV19 | 15 | TGTGCCAGTAGTACCCGAGTTGGGCGAAACAATGAGCAGTTCTTC | CASSTRVGRNNEQFF
TRBJ2-7 | . | TRBV14 | 14 | TGTGCCAGCAGCCAAGATTGGTCGGCGGCCGGCCAGTACTTC | CASSQDWSAAGQYF
TRBJ2-7 | TRBD2 | TRBV4-1 | 14 | TGCGCCAGCAGCCAACTAGCGGGAGCTGGCGAGCAGTACTTC | CASSQLAGAGEQYF